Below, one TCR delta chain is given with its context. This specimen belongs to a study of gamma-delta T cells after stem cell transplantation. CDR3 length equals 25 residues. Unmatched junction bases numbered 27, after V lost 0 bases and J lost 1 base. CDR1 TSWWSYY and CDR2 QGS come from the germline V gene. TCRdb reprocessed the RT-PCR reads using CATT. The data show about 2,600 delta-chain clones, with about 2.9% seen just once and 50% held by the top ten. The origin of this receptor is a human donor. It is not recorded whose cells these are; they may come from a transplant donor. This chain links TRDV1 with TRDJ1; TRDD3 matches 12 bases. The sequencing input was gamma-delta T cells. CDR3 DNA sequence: TGTGCTCTTGGGGAACTAGTAGAGATTCCCTTCCTAGCCTTCCTGGGGGATACGCCCACCGATAAACTCATCTTT. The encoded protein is CALGELVEIPFLAFLGDTPTDKLIF.